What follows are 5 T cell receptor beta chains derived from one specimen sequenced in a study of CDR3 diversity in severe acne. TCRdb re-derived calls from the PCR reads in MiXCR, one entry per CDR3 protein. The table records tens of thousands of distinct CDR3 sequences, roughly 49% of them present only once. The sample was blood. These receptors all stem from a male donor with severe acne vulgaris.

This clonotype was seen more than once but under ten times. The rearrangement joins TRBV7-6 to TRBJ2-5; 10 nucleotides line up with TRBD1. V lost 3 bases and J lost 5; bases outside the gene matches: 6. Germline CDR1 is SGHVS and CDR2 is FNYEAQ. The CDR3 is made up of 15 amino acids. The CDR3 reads CASSFRRQGAETQYF. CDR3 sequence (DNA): TGTGCCAGCAGCTTCCGGCGACAGGGGGCGGAGACCCAGTACTTC.

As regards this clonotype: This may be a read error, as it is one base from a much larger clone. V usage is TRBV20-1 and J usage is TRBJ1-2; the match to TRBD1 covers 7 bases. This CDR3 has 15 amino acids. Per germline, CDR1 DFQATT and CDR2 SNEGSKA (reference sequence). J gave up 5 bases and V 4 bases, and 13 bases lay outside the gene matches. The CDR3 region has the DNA TGCAGTGCTATAGATAGGCAGGACAGGTATTATGGCTACACCTTC. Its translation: CSAIDRQDRYYGYTF.

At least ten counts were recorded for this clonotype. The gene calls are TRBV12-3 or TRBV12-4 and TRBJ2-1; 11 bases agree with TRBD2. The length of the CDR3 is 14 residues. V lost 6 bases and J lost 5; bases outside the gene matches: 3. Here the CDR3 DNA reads TGTGCCAGCAGAAGACTAGCGGGGCACAATGAGCAGTTCTTC. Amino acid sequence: CASRRLAGHNEQFF.

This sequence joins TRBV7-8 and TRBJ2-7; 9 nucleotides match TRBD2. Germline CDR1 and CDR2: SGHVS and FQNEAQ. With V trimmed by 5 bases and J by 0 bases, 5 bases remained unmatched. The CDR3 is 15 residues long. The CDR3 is CASSMVTSGSYEQYF. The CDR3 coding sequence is TGTGCCAGCAGCATGGTGACTAGCGGCTCCTACGAGCAGTACTTC. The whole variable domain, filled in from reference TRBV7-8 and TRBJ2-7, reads GAGVSQSPRYKVAKRGQDVALRCDPISGHVSLFWYQQALGQGPEFLTYFQNEAQLDKSGLPSDRFFAERPEGSVSTLKIQRTQQEDSAVYLCASSMVTSGSYEQYFGPGTRLTVT.

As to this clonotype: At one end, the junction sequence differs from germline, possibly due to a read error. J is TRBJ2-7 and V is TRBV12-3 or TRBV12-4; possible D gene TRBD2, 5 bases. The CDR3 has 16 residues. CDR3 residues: CASSLDRTGNTYEQYF. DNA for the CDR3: TGTGCCAGCAGCTTAGATCGAACGGGAAACACCTACGAGCAGTACTTC.